This T cell receptor beta chain came from a study of read filtering for tumor transcriptome and immune sequencing. In the case of this clonotype: What it binds is unknown.

The library was built from about 400 ng RNA with molecular barcoded adaptors for alpha/delta and beta/gamma chains. MiXCR was run by TCRdb on the reads, yielding one entry per CDR3 protein. The sample includes 20,000 to 25,000 distinct CDR3 sequences, around 15% of them seen just once. Regarding the study as a whole: The sorted CD138-negative fraction was a mixed bone marrow immune population, not purified T cells.

Losses at the gene ends were 7 bases for V and 4 bases for J; bases not matched to a gene: 21. CDR1 is SQVTM and CDR2 is ANQGSEA in the germline V gene. CDR3 length: 18 amino acids. Source material: a population of CD138-negative cells sorted from bone marrow. The chain joins TRBV29-1 to TRBJ1-3; the match to TRBD1 covers 8 bases. This TCR was sampled from a donor over 35 with multiple myeloma. The CDR3: CSAEVYGTDRVKGNTIYF. CDR3 coding DNA: TGCAGCGCCGAGGTGTACGGGACGGACAGGGTAAAGGGAAACACCATATATTTT.